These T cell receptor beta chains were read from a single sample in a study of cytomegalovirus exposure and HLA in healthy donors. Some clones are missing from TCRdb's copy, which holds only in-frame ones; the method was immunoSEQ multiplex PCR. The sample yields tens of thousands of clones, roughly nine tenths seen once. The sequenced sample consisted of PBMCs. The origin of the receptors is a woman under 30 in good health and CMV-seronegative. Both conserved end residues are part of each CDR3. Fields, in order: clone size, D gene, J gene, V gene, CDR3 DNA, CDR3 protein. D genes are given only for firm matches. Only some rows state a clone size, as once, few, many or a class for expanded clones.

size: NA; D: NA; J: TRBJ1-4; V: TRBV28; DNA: TGTGCCAGCAGTCCCGGTGGAGCCCAGGAAAAACTGTTTTTT; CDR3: CASSPGGAQEKLFF
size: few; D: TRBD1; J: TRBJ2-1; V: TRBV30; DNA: TGTGCCTGGAGTGTACGGGACAGACTCTACAATGAGCAGTTCTTC; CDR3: CAWSVRDRLYNEQFF
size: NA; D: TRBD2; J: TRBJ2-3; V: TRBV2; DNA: TGTGCCAGCGGGGCGGGGGGGCCCACAGATACGCAGTATTTT; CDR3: CASGAGGPTDTQYF
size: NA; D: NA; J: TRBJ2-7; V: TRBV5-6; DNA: TGTGCCAGCAGCTTAACAGGTCAATCCTACGAGCAGTACTTC; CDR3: CASSLTGQSYEQYF
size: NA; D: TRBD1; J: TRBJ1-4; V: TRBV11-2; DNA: TGTGCCAGCAGCCCTAGCTTCCTGGGACAGGGAGATGAAAAACTGTTTTTT; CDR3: CASSPSFLGQGDEKLFF
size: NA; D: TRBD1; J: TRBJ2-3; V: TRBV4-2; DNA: TGTGCCAGCAGCCTGACCGCACAGGGGGTAGATACGCAGTATTTT; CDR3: CASSLTAQGVDTQYF
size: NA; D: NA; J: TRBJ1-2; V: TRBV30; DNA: TGTGCCTGGACAGGATTCTATGGCTACACCTTC; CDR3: CAWTGFYGYTF
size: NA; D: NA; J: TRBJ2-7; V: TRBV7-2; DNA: TGTGCCAGCAGCTTAAAGCTGAGGGGGTACGAGCAGTACTTC; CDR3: CASSLKLRGYEQYF
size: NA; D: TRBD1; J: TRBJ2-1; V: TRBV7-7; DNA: TGTGCCAGCAGCCCCGGGACAGCTTCTGAGCAGTTCTTC; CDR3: CASSPGTASEQFF
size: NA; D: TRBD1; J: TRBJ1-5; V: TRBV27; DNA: TGTGCCAGCAGTCCTCTCCGGGACAGGGATCAGCCCCAGCATTTT; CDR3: CASSPLRDRDQPQHF